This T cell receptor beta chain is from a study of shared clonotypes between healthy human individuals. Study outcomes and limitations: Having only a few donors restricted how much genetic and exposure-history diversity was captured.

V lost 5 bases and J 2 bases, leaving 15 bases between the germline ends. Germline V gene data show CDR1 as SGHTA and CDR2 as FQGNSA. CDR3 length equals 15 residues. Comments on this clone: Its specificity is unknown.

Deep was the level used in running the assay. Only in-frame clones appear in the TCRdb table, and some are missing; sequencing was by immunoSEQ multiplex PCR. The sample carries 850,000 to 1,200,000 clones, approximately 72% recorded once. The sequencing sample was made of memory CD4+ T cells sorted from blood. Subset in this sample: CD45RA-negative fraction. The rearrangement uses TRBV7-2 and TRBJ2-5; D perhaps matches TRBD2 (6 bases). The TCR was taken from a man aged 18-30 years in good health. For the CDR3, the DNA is TGTGCCAGCAGCCGGGCGGGGACGGGACAAGAGACCCAGTACTTC. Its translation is CASSRAGTGQETQYF.